The 18 T cell receptor beta chains presented below share a single source sample, sequenced in a study of cytomegalovirus exposure and HLA in healthy donors. The study ran its PCR with 60 Vbeta and 13 Jbeta primers. Repertoires were generated with immunoSEQ multiplex PCR, while TCRdb's copy carries only in-frame clones and drops some. The repertoire consists of 200,000 to 300,000 clones, with 80% to 90% occurring once and the leading ten covering roughly 2%. Sample: PBMCs. The source of these receptors is a woman between 35 and 50 years old in good health and CMV-seropositive.

V and J are TRBV7-3 and TRBJ2-3; 8 positions match TRBD2. Germline values: CDR1 SGHTA, CDR2 FQGTGA. The CDR3 extends over 14 amino acids. The V gene end was trimmed by 6 bases and the J gene end by 4 bases; junction bases not matched to a gene: 6. CDR3 in DNA: TGTGCCAGCAGTTCGGGGACTAGGGCAGATACGCAGTATTTT. It yields the protein CASSSGTRADTQYF.

The V and J genes are TRBV25-1 and TRBJ2-5; TRBD2 matches at 13 bases. In germline, CDR1 is MGHDK, CDR2 SYGVNS. The junction had 7 bases not matched to a gene; V was cut back by 4 bases and J by 5 bases. The CDR3 extends over 16 amino acids. Written as DNA, the CDR3 is TGTGCCAGCAGTGCGTGGACTAGCGGGAGTGAGGAGACCCAGTACTTC. This translates into CASSAWTSGSEETQYF.

V is TRBV2 and J is TRBJ2-7; D unclear. CDR3 length: 13 residues. The germline V and J ends were trimmed by 2 bases and 9 bases, with 14 bases remaining between them. In germline, CDR1 is SNHLY, CDR2 FYNNEI. CDR3 DNA sequence: TGTGCCAGCAGTGAACAGGCAGAGAAGTGGCAGTACTTC. Its translation is CASSEQAEKWQYF.

The V call is TRBV11-1, the J call TRBJ1-6, with D possibly being TRBD1 (5 bases). Trimming took off 5 bases at V and 11 bases at J, with 25 bases between the two ends. Per germline, CDR1 SGHAT and CDR2 FQDESV (reference sequence). This CDR3 spans 17 amino acids. CDR3 bases: TGTGCCAGCAGCCCCGAGGTGCTGGGGAGGAGACAGCCACCCCTCCACTTT. Residues: CASSPEVLGRRQPPLHF.

The chain is built from TRBV6-5 and TRBJ2-7; D is perhaps TRBD2 (6 bases). Germline V lookup: CDR1 MNHEY, CDR2 SVGAGI. The CDR3 runs 14 residues. Trimming left V 2 bases short and J 3 bases short, with 11 bases between. The CDR3 DNA reads TGTGCCAGCAGTTACGGCGGGGCGGGCTACGAGCAGTACTTC. Its protein product is CASSYGGAGYEQYF.

The chain employs TRBV5-1 and TRBJ2-2, with 12 bases that match TRBD1. This CDR3 is built from 18 residues. With 0 bases clipped from V and 5 bases from J, the junction kept 8 bases outside the gene matches. Germline assignment: CDR1 SGHRS and CDR2 YFSETQ. The CDR3 DNA reads as TGCGCCAGCAGCTTGGCGCCACCGGGACAGGGGGCAACCGGGGAGCTGTTTTTT. This codes for CASSLAPPGQGATGELFF.

The chain employs TRBV7-8 and TRBJ2-1; perhaps TRBD1 as D (6 bases). The germline CDR1 and CDR2 sequences are SGHVS and FQNEAQ. The length of the CDR3 is 14 residues. Trimming left V 5 bases short and J 5 bases short, with 13 bases between. CDR3 in amino acids: CASSPGARDNEQFF. Written as DNA, the CDR3 is TGTGCCAGCAGCCCAGGGGCTAGGGACAATGAGCAGTTCTTC.

The chain has TRBV6-6 and TRBJ1-2; the match to TRBD1 covers 8 bases. V shed 7 bases, J shed 8 bases, and the junction held 9 bases outside the gene matches. Looked up from germline, CDR1 is MNHNY and CDR2 is SVGAGI (reference sequence). The CDR3 consists of 13 residues. CDR3 protein: CASTYLTGAGYTF. DNA of the CDR3: TGTGCCAGCACCTACCTGACAGGGGCCGGCTACACCTTC.

This sequence joins TRBV28 and TRBJ1-4, with D possibly being TRBD1 (5 bases). This CDR3 spans 11 amino acids. The germline gives CDR1 MDHEN, CDR2 SYDVKM. With 5 bases removed from V and 16 bases from J, the gap between germline ends came to 14 bases. CDR3 loop: CASSSKDISFF. For the CDR3, the DNA is TGTGCCAGCAGTAGCAAGGACATTTCGTTTTTT. Full variable domain (missing parts from reference TRBV28 and TRBJ1-4): DVKVTQSSRYLVKRTGEKVFLECVQDMDHENMFWYRQDPGLGLRLIYFSYDVKMKEKGDIPEGYSVSREKKERFSLILESASTNQTSMYLCASSSKDISFFGSGTQLSVL.

Turning to this clone: One junction end does not reproduce the germline sequence, and a read error may be involved. The rearrangement uses TRBV4-2 and TRBJ2-7; the D gene is possibly TRBD2 (5 bases). The CDR3 loop spans 13 amino acids. Germline CDR1 reads LGHNA; CDR2 reads YNFKEQ. In nucleotides, the CDR3 is TGTGCCAGCAGCCCCACCCGGGGAGACGAGGAGTACTTC. This sequence encodes CASSPTRGDEEYF.

The chain is built from TRBV7-9 and TRBJ2-7; TRBD2 aligns across 10 bases. With V trimmed by 0 bases and J by 6 bases, 8 bases remained unmatched. The CDR3 is 16 residues long. Germline-derived CDR1 and CDR2 are SEHNR and FQNEAQ (reference sequence). The CDR3 sequence is CASSLAGTSVGSEQYF. DNA of the CDR3: TGTGCCAGCAGCTTAGCGGGGACTAGCGTGGGGTCCGAGCAGTACTTC.

This clone was seen more than once but under ten times. J is TRBJ2-1 and V is TRBV14; 8 bases fit TRBD1. Losses at the gene ends were 4 bases for V and 16 bases for J; bases not matched to a gene: 9. CDR1 and CDR2 from the germline V gene are SGHDN and FVKESK. The CDR3 extends over 12 amino acids. The CDR3 sequence: CASSLQTGAFFF. The CDR3 coding sequence is TGTGCCAGCAGCCTCCAGACAGGGGCGTTTTTCTTC. Looking up the rest from reference TRBV14 and TRBJ2-1 gives the full variable domain: EAGVTQFPSHSVIEKGQTVTLRCDPISGHDNLYWYRRVMGKEIKFLLHFVKESKQDESGMPNNRFLAERTGGTYSTLKVQPAELEDSGVYFCASSLQTGAFFFGPGTRLTVL.

This chain uses TRBV5-4 with TRBJ2-7, with TRBD2 identical over 9 bases. J lost 3 bases, V lost 4 bases, and 11 bases had no gene match. Germline-derived CDR1 and CDR2 are SGHNT and YYREEE (reference sequence). CDR3 length: 16 amino acids. CDR3: CASSPSGGRARYEQYF. The CDR3 DNA is TGTGCCAGCAGCCCCTCGGGCGGGAGGGCCCGCTACGAGCAGTACTTC. The full variable domain, in which reference TRBV5-4 and TRBJ2-7 provide the parts outside the CDR3, is ETGVTQSPTHLIKTRGQQVTLRCSSQSGHNTVSWYQQALGQGPQFIFQYYREEENGRGNFPPRFSGLQFPNYSSELNVNALELDDSALYLCASSPSGGRARYEQYFGPGTRLTVT.

The chain employs TRBV11-3 and TRBJ2-7; TRBD2 aligns across 8 bases. Germline CDR1 is SGHNT and CDR2 is YENEEA. The CDR3 has 15 amino acids. The ends lost 5 bases at V and 2 bases at J; junction bases unmatched: 8. The CDR3 spells CASSTYSGETYEQYF. DNA for the CDR3: TGTGCCAGCAGCACATATAGCGGGGAGACCTACGAGCAGTACTTC.

The chain combines TRBV6-5 with TRBJ2-5; the D is unclear. The ends were cut back, 2 bases at V and 1 base at J, with 11 bases in the middle. The CDR3 is made up of 15 amino acids. Germline loops: CDR1 MNHEY, CDR2 SVGAGI. CDR3 residues: CASSYEWRSQETQYF. The CDR3 DNA follows: TGTGCCAGCAGTTACGAGTGGCGGAGCCAAGAGACCCAGTACTTC.

This chain links TRBV4-1 with TRBJ1-5; D may be TRBD1 (6 bases). Germline CDR1 and CDR2: MGHRA and YSYEKL. The CDR3 sequence is 17 residues long. V shed 0 bases and J shed 0 bases, with 12 bases lying between them. The CDR3 bases are TGCGCCAGCAGCCAAGATGGGAGGGGGTATAGCAATCAGCCCCAGCATTTT. It translates to CASSQDGRGYSNQPQHF.

The chain links TRBV14 to TRBJ2-7, with TRBD2 matching over 11 bases. The CDR3 covers 16 residues. The V gene's germline CDR1 is SGHDN and CDR2 FVKESK. J lost 4 bases, V lost 0 bases, and 5 bases had no gene match. The CDR3 DNA reads as TGTGCCAGCAGCCAAGATGAACTAGCGGGAGTATACGAGCAGTACTTC. It encodes CASSQDELAGVYEQYF.

The chain has TRBV7-6 and TRBJ2-5, with a possible D match to TRBD1 (6 bases). V lost 4 bases, J lost 1 base, and 19 bases lay in between. The CDR3 runs 17 residues. Germline loops: CDR1 SGHVS, CDR2 FNYEAQ. This CDR3 is CASSYFPPLTGQETQYF. The CDR3 region has the DNA TGTGCCAGCAGCTATTTCCCGCCCCTGACAGGCCAAGAGACCCAGTACTTC.